Each of the 26 T cell receptor beta chains below was sequenced from the same sample in a study of blood T cell repertoires in COVID-19. Clones were read by immunoSEQ multiplex PCR, and TCRdb kept only the in-frame ones, dropping some. The repertoire holds approximately 89,000 clones, approximately 81% seen once, with around 13% in the top ten. Sequenced material: peripheral blood. The receptors stem from a woman aged 70-85 years with acute or convalescent COVID-19.

The chain carries TRBV4-3 and TRBJ1-1, with D possibly TRBD1 on 5 matching bases. The CDR3 has 15 amino acids. V lost 0 bases and J 0 bases, leaving 8 bases between the germline ends. Germline values: CDR1 LGHNA, CDR2 YSLEER. CDR3: CASSQDDSMNTEAFF. The CDR3 nucleotides are TGCGCCAGCAGCCAAGATGACAGCATGAACACTGAAGCTTTCTTT.

The rearrangement links TRBV16 to TRBJ1-2; 7 positions match TRBD1. Germline CDR1 and CDR2: KGHSY and FQNENV. The CDR3 spans 19 residues. Trimming at V came to 0 bases and at J to 4 bases, leaving 17 bases not matched to a gene. CDR3 sequence: CASSQSNDRASVGGYGYTF. CDR3 nucleotides: TGTGCCAGCAGCCAATCCAACGACAGGGCCTCCGTGGGGGGCTATGGCTACACCTTC.

This chain connects TRBV19 to TRBJ2-3; 9 bases are a match to TRBD1. The germline V gene encodes CDR1 LNHDA and CDR2 SQIVND (reference sequence). This CDR3 is 12 amino acids long. V lost 5 bases to trimming and J lost 12 bases; unmatched junction nucleotides: 6. CDR3 in DNA: TGTGCCAGTAGTTACGGGACAGGGAGTCAGTATTTT. Translating it yields CASSYGTGSQYF.

CDR3: CASSLGARGYNSPLHF. In DNA form, the CDR3 reads TGCGCCAGCAGCTTGGGGGCCAGGGGCTATAATTCACCCCTCCACTTT. The chain combines TRBV5-1 with TRBJ1-6; TRBD1 might be the D (6 bases). Trimming took off 0 bases at V and 3 bases at J, with 10 bases between the two ends. The germline gives CDR1 SGHRS, CDR2 YFSETQ. The CDR3 spans 16 residues.

DNA for the CDR3: TGTGCCAGCCTATCGGGACAGGGGAATGAGCAGTTCTTC. This encodes CASLSGQGNEQFF. This chain joins TRBV5-4 and TRBJ2-1, with 10 bases that match TRBD1. Germline V CDR1 and CDR2: SGHNT, YYREEE (reference sequence). Trimming took 7 bases from V and 7 from J; bases not matched to a gene: 5. This CDR3 is built from 13 residues.

V usage is TRBV20-1 and J usage is TRBJ2-1; a possible D gene is TRBD2 (6 bases). Trimming removed 7 bases at V and 5 bases at J, with 9 bases between. This CDR3 has 11 amino acids. Germline CDR1 DFQATT, CDR2 SNEGSKA (reference sequence). CDR3 residues: CSGRRDNEQFF. CDR3 DNA: TGCAGTGGGCGGAGGGACAATGAGCAGTTCTTC.

V is TRBV6-5 and J is TRBJ1-4; 7 positions match TRBD1. The CDR3 sequence is 15 residues long. The germline V gene has CDR1 MNHEY and CDR2 SVGAGI. V shed 2 bases and J 3 bases; nucleotides not matched to a gene: 3. The CDR3 is CASSYKGAANEKLFF. CDR3 bases: TGTGCCAGCAGTTACAAGGGGGCAGCTAATGAAAAACTGTTTTTT.

This chain joins TRBV13 and TRBJ2-1; no clear D. This CDR3 region has 12 residues. Germline V gene data show CDR1 as PRHDT and CDR2 as FYEKMQ (reference sequence). Trimming took off 6 bases at V and 8 bases at J, with 11 bases between the two ends. The CDR3 nucleotides are TGTGCCAGCAGTCCCCTTACGGATGAGCAGTTCTTC. This codes for CASSPLTDEQFF. Complete variable domain (other parts from reference TRBV13 and TRBJ2-1): AAGVIQSPRHLIKEKRETATLKCYPIPRHDTVYWYQQGPGQDPQFLISFYEKMQSDKGSIPDRFSAQQFSDYHSELNMSSLELGDSALYFCASSPLTDEQFFGPGTRLTVL.

V usage is TRBV9 and J usage is TRBJ1-3; D might be TRBD1 (6 bases). The CDR3 consists of 15 residues. V lost 3 bases, J lost 5 bases, and 15 bases lay in between. Germline V CDR1 and CDR2: SGDLS, YYNGEE. CDR3 in amino acids: CASSADGRGRNTIYF. The CDR3 DNA reads TGTGCCAGCAGCGCAGACGGGAGGGGGAGAAACACCATATATTTT.

V is TRBV7-8 and J is TRBJ1-4, with D possibly being TRBD1 (6 bases). This CDR3 contains 15 residues. CDR1 and CDR2 from the germline V gene are SGHVS and FQNEAQ. V lost 1 base to trimming and J lost 5 bases, with 11 bases between them. CDR3 loop: CASSLGGGRNEKLFF. The CDR3 DNA is TGTGCCAGCAGCTTAGGCGGGGGCCGAAATGAAAAACTGTTTTTT.

In its sample, this clone was seen once. The chain links TRBV25-1 to TRBJ2-1; 11 nucleotides align to TRBD2. The CDR3 runs 16 residues. V dropped 1 base and J dropped 4; count of bases not matched to a gene: 3. Per germline, CDR1 MGHDK and CDR2 SYGVNS. As DNA, the CDR3 is TGTGCCAGCAGTGAATTCGGGACTAGCGGTTACAATGAGCAGTTCTTC. Its translation is CASSEFGTSGYNEQFF.

The CDR3 protein is CASSFRGGETLYGYTF. DNA for the CDR3: TGTGCCAGCAGCTTTCGGGGCGGGGAGACCCTCTATGGCTACACCTTC. The chain combines TRBV7-2 with TRBJ1-2; perhaps TRBD1 as D (5 bases). This CDR3 comprises 16 residues. The germline V gene encodes CDR1 SGHTA and CDR2 FQGNSA. The ends were cut back, 3 bases at V and 4 bases at J, with 18 bases in the middle.

V usage is TRBV6-5 and J usage is TRBJ2-3; 12 nucleotides line up with TRBD2. The junction had 6 bases not matched to a gene; V was cut back by 3 bases and J by 8 bases. This CDR3 has 15 residues. Germline V gene sequence: CDR1 MNHEY, CDR2 SVGAGI. CDR3 sequence reads: CASSYLAGGRPTQYF. The CDR3 nucleotides are TGTGCCAGCAGTTATCTAGCGGGGGGGCGTCCTACGCAGTATTTT.

The chain employs TRBV3-1 (or the pseudogene TRBV3-2) and TRBJ2-3; 11 bases agree with TRBD1. CDR1 is LGHDT and CDR2 is YNNKEL in the germline V gene (reference sequence). This CDR3 region has 15 residues. V trimming: 3 bases; J trimming: 4 bases; junction bases outside the gene matches: 3. CDR3 in amino acids: CASSHTGQGADTQYF. CDR3 in DNA: TGTGCCAGCAGCCACACGGGACAGGGGGCAGATACGCAGTATTTT.

The V and J genes are TRBV19 and TRBJ2-3; 9 bases line up with TRBD1. The CDR3 is made up of 13 amino acids. Unmatched junction bases numbered 3, after V lost 6 bases and J lost 5 bases. Germline CDR1 is LNHDA and CDR2 is SQIVND (reference sequence). The CDR3 protein is CASRDRGLDTQYF. CDR3 sequence (DNA): TGTGCCAGTAGGGACAGGGGTTTAGATACGCAGTATTTT. The full variable domain, its missing parts supplied by reference TRBV19 and TRBJ2-3, is DGGITQSPKYLFRKEGQNVTLSCEQNLNHDAMYWYRQDPGQGLRLIYYSQIVNDFQKGDIAEGYSVSREKKESFPLTVTSAQKNPTAFYLCASRDRGLDTQYFGPGTRLTVL.

The chain uses TRBV7-2 and TRBJ1-5; D unclear. Germline V gives CDR1 SGHTA, CDR2 FQGNSA. V was shortened by 2 bases and J by 1 base, with 9 bases between the two germline ends. The CDR3 is 15 residues long. CDR3 bases: TGTGCCAGCAGCTTAAAGGCAGGAAGCAATCAGCCCCAGCATTTT. This gives the protein CASSLKAGSNQPQHF.

V is TRBV4-1 and J is TRBJ2-4; D possibly corresponds to TRBD1 (5 bases). Trimming removed 4 bases at V and 6 bases at J, with 16 bases between. The CDR3 has 15 amino acids. Germline V gene lookup returns CDR1 MGHRA and CDR2 YSYEKL. The CDR3 sequence is CASSRGRGGVNIQYF. The CDR3 DNA follows: TGCGCCAGCAGCCGAGGTAGGGGTGGGGTAAACATTCAGTACTTC.

V usage is TRBV21-1 and J usage is TRBJ2-7; the table's D call TRBD1 went unverified against the DNA. TRBV21-1 is a recognized pseudogene. This CDR3 contains 19 residues. CDR3 amino acids: CASSKDGTVCLRPSYEQYV. The CDR3 region has the DNA TGTGCCAGCAGCAAAGATGGGACAGTCTGCCTCCGACCCTCCTACGAGCAGTACGTC.

This chain uses TRBV5-5 with TRBJ2-7; TRBD2 agrees at 13 bases. CDR1 and CDR2 from the germline V gene are SGHKS and YYEKEE (reference sequence). V was clipped by 4 bases and J by 2 bases; unmatched bases: 6. This CDR3 contains 16 residues. CDR3 protein: CASSATGTSGTYEQYV. The CDR3 nucleotides are TGTGCCAGCAGCGCAACCGGGACTAGCGGGACCTACGAGCAGTACGTC.

This clone was seen only once. This chain uses TRBV5-1 with TRBJ2-1; tentative D call: TRBD2 (5 bases). The CDR3 is 16 amino acids. V lost 4 bases and J lost 3, with 17 bases in between. Per the germline V gene, CDR1 is SGHRS and CDR2 is YFSETQ. CDR3 region: CASSVIGGWSYNEQFF. Here the CDR3 DNA reads TGCGCCAGCAGCGTTATCGGAGGATGGAGCTACAATGAGCAGTTCTTC. Full variable domain (missing parts from reference TRBV5-1 and TRBJ2-1): KAGVTQTPRYLIKTRGQQVTLSCSPISGHRSVSWYQQTPGQGLQFLFEYFSETQRNKGNFPGRFSGRQFSNSRSEMNVSTLELGDSALYLCASSVIGGWSYNEQFFGPGTRLTVL.

CDR3: CASSGQEGSNSPLHF. DNA of the CDR3: TGCGCCAGCAGCGGACAGGAGGGTTCTAATTCACCCCTCCACTTT. The chain recombines TRBV5-1 with TRBJ1-6; 7 bases map to TRBD1. This CDR3 has 15 amino acids. Germline V CDR1 and CDR2: SGHRS, YFSETQ. With V trimmed by 4 bases and J by 6 bases, 7 bases remained unmatched.

The V call is TRBV10-2, the J call TRBJ1-3; a possible D gene is TRBD1 (6 bases). The CDR3 is 14 amino acids. CDR1 WSHSY and CDR2 SAAADI come from the germline V gene. Between the trimmed V and J ends, which lost 6 bases and 4 bases, there was a span of 13 bases. This chain's CDR3 is CASRDRSGGNTIYF. CDR3 sequence (DNA): TGCGCCAGCAGAGACAGGTCGGGGGGAAACACCATATATTTT.

The rearrangement uses TRBV7-2 and TRBJ1-2; 9 bases align to TRBD1. CDR3 length: 15 residues. The V and J ends lost 4 bases and 4 bases, in that order; junction bases with no gene match: 7. In germline, CDR1 is SGHTA, CDR2 FQGNSA. The CDR3 here is CASSSSGTGFYGYTF. In nucleotides, the CDR3 is TGTGCCAGCAGCTCCTCCGGGACAGGGTTCTATGGCTACACCTTC.

This clone appeared once. V and J are TRBV28 and TRBJ2-7; 8 bases are shared with TRBD1. V gave up 8 bases and J gave up 5 bases; unmatched junction bases: 8. The CDR3 extends over 13 amino acids. CDR1 and CDR2 from the germline V gene are MDHEN and SYDVKM. The CDR3 sequence: CASRTGTGHEQYV. The CDR3 nucleotides read TGTGCCAGCCGAACCGGGACAGGACACGAGCAGTACGTC.

This chain connects TRBV3-1 (or the pseudogene TRBV3-2) to TRBJ2-3; 12 bases map to TRBD2. V was clipped by 2 bases and J by 1 base; unmatched bases: 10. This CDR3 is 19 amino acids long. Per the germline V gene, CDR1 is LGHDT and CDR2 is YNNKEL (reference sequence). This CDR3 is CASSQPGTSGPARTDTQYF. In nucleotides, the CDR3 is TGTGCCAGCAGCCAACCCGGGACTAGCGGGCCCGCGCGCACAGATACGCAGTATTTT.

A single count supports this clone. The gene calls are TRBV7-9 and TRBJ1-2, with a weak D call TRBD1 (5 bases). The germline V and J ends were trimmed by 1 base and 7 bases, with 13 bases remaining between them. The germline V gene has CDR1 SEHNR and CDR2 FQNEAQ (reference sequence). The CDR3 is made up of 14 amino acids. CDR3 in DNA: TGTGCCAGCAGCTTAGAAGGAGGGCAGGGTGGCTACACCTTC. Translating gives CASSLEGGQGGYTF.